The 19 T cell receptor beta chains reported below all come from one sample, sequenced in a study of shared clonotypes between healthy human individuals. Sequencing used immunoSEQ multiplex PCR; TCRdb keeps in-frame clones, though not all of them. This table has about 1.1 million clones, 70% to 80% appearing once. Sequencing used memory CD4+ T cells from PBMCs. Subset noted: CD45RA-negative fraction. All receptors derive from a man aged 18 to 30 in good health. Some clones in this sample may be carry-over from other donors' samples.

The chain combines TRBV25-1 with TRBJ1-2, with 7 bases matching TRBD1. Looked up from germline, CDR1 is MGHDK and CDR2 is SYGVNS. With 8 bases clipped from V and 5 bases from J, the junction kept 5 bases outside the gene matches. The CDR3 is 12 residues long. Here the CDR3 reads CASSGQYYGYTF. DNA for the CDR3: TGTGCCAGCTCGGGACAGTATTATGGCTACACCTTC.

CDR3 coding DNA: TGTGCCAGGCGTACAAGACAGGGGCGACGGGACACTGAAGCTTTCTTT. Amino acids: CARRTRQGRRDTEAFF. The rearrangement uses TRBV2 and TRBJ1-1, with TRBD1 identical over 8 bases. V lost 9 bases and J lost 3; bases outside the gene matches: 15. Germline V lookup: CDR1 SNHLY, CDR2 FYNNEI. This CDR3 region has 16 residues.

The chain combines TRBV6-1 with TRBJ1-2, with TRBD1 identical over 8 bases. V was pared by 2 bases and J by 4 bases, with 9 bases of the junction left unmatched. Germline CDR1 MNHNS, CDR2 SASEGT. The CDR3 is made up of 16 amino acids. CDR3 bases: TGTGCCAGCAGTGAATTAAAACGGACAGGGACCTATGGCTACACCTTC. Protein product: CASSELKRTGTYGYTF.

V gene TRBV6-5 combines with J gene TRBJ1-1, with 8 bases lining up with TRBD1. The V segment lost 0 bases and the J segment 11 bases; nucleotides outside the gene matches: 5. The CDR3 length is 13 residues. The germline CDR1 and CDR2 sequences are MNHEY and SVGAGI. The CDR3 DNA reads TGTGCCAGCAGTTACTCCAGGGGGCGGTGGGCTTTCTTT. Its translation: CASSYSRGRWAFF.

The CDR3 region has the DNA TGCGCCAGCAGCTGGCCCGATAGCGGCTACACCTTC. Protein product: CASSWPDSGYTF. This chain joins TRBV5-1 and TRBJ1-2; D is ambiguous. Deletions cut 3 bases from V and 8 bases from J, with 11 bases between. The CDR3 spans 12 residues. The germline V gene has CDR1 SGHRS and CDR2 YFSETQ.

This rearrangement joins TRBV5-1 to TRBJ2-5, with 13 bases lining up with TRBD2. The CDR3 length is 15 residues. Germline loops: CDR1 SGHRS, CDR2 YFSETQ. The junction had 5 bases not matched to a gene; V was cut back by 4 bases and J by 5 bases. Here the CDR3 reads CASSAPTSGGETQYF. DNA of the CDR3: TGCGCCAGCAGCGCCCCGACTAGCGGGGGGGAGACCCAGTACTTC.

This clone was picked up one time. This rearrangement joins TRBV19 to TRBJ2-1; 13 bases are a match to TRBD2. V lost 6 bases and J lost 6; bases outside the gene matches: 8. This CDR3 is built from 16 residues. CDR1 is LNHDA and CDR2 is SQIVND in the germline V gene (reference sequence). The CDR3 DNA is TGTGCCAGTAGCCCACTCACTAGCGGGAGGGCCAATGAGCAGTTCTTC. Its protein product is CASSPLTSGRANEQFF.

The chain couples TRBV5-3 to TRBJ1-2, with D tentatively TRBD1 (5 bases). Being an ORF, TRBV5-3 has a function that is uncertain. Trimming removed 4 bases at V and 2 bases at J, with 9 bases between. CDR3 length: 13 amino acids. CDR3 in DNA: TGTGCCAGAAGCCAAGACAGAAACTATGGCTACACCTTC. This codes for CARSQDRNYGYTF.

The chain has TRBV7-2 and TRBJ1-2, with no clear D. Per the germline V gene, CDR1 is SGHTA and CDR2 is FQGNSA. This CDR3 is 12 amino acids long. The V gene lost 4 bases and the J gene lost 8 bases, with 11 bases spanning the gap. The CDR3 bases are TGTGCCAGCAGCTCCCGGTGGGGAGGCTACACCTTC. Protein: CASSSRWGGYTF. The full variable domain, its missing parts supplied by reference TRBV7-2 and TRBJ1-2, is GAGVSQSPSNKVTEKGKDVELRCDPISGHTALYWYRQSLGQGLEFLIYFQGNSAPDKSGLPSDRFSAERTGGSVSTLTIQRTQQEDSAVYLCASSSRWGGYTFGSGTRLTVV.

The gene calls are TRBV5-4 and TRBJ2-5; D is tentatively TRBD1 or TRBD2 (7 bases each). From germline, CDR1 is SGHNT and CDR2 YYREEE (reference sequence). V dropped 4 bases and J dropped 5 bases, with 12 bases sitting between them. The CDR3 is made up of 13 amino acids. The CDR3, as DNA: TGTGCCAGCAGCCCCCAGGGGGGGGAGACCCAGTACTTC. It specifies CASSPQGGETQYF.

This sequence joins TRBV5-1 and TRBJ2-3, with D perhaps TRBD1 (5 bases). Looked up from germline, CDR1 is SGHRS and CDR2 is YFSETQ. V was clipped by 4 bases and J by 2 bases, with 14 bases between them. CDR3 length equals 15 residues. The CDR3 nucleotides are TGCGCCAGCAGCATGACAGTGGGCTACACAGATACGCAGTATTTT. Residues: CASSMTVGYTDTQYF. The full variable domain, completed using reference TRBV5-1 and TRBJ2-3, is KAGVTQTPRYLIKTRGQQVTLSCSPISGHRSVSWYQQTPGQGLQFLFEYFSETQRNKGNFPGRFSGRQFSNSRSEMNVSTLELGDSALYLCASSMTVGYTDTQYFGPGTRLTVL.

This clone was detected only a few times. Additional DNA sequences in this sample encode the identical CDR3. The chain recombines TRBV29-1 with TRBJ1-1; 7 bases match TRBD1. Per germline, CDR1 SQVTM and CDR2 ANQGSEA. CDR3 length equals 13 residues. V shed 6 bases, J shed 0 bases, and the junction held 4 bases outside the gene matches. The CDR3 here is CSVRQGLNTEAFF. CDR3 nucleotide sequence: TGCAGCGTGAGACAGGGACTGAACACTGAAGCTTTCTTT.

This clone was recorded only once. The CDR3 loop reads CASSLGTVTQETQYF. The CDR3 region has the DNA TGTGCCAGCAGCTTGGGGACAGTGACCCAAGAGACCCAGTACTTC. The V and J genes are TRBV5-4 and TRBJ2-5; possible D gene TRBD1, 6 bases. Trimming removed 0 bases from V and 1 base from J, with 10 bases in between. The CDR3 is 15 residues long. The germline CDR1 and CDR2 sequences are SGHNT and YYREEE (reference sequence). Full variable domain (outside the CDR3, taken from reference TRBV5-4 and TRBJ2-5): ETGVTQSPTHLIKTRGQQVTLRCSSQSGHNTVSWYQQALGQGPQFIFQYYREEENGRGNFPPRFSGLQFPNYSSELNVNALELDDSALYLCASSLGTVTQETQYFGPGTRLLVL.

The chain is built from TRBV7-9 and TRBJ2-7; D is ambiguous. Germline CDR1 and CDR2: SEHNR and FQNEAQ (reference sequence). CDR3 length equals 15 residues. Trimming removed 5 bases at V and 5 bases at J, with 19 bases between. The CDR3 reads CASSDQVNPTDEQYF. In DNA, the CDR3 is TGTGCCAGCAGCGATCAGGTAAACCCAACGGACGAGCAGTACTTC.

This sequence joins TRBV9 and TRBJ2-5, with D tentatively TRBD1 or TRBD2 (5 bases each). Trimming left V 3 bases short and J 2 bases short, with 14 bases between. Germline CDR1 SGDLS, CDR2 YYNGEE. The CDR3 has 15 residues. The CDR3 DNA reads as TGTGCCAGCAGCGGGCCGCAGAGGGGACAAGAGACCCAGTACTTC. Residues: CASSGPQRGQETQYF.

The chain recombines TRBV29-1 with TRBJ1-2; tentatively, D is TRBD1 (6 bases). The CDR3 length is 12 residues. V lost 5 bases and J lost 0, with 7 bases in between. The germline CDR1 and CDR2 sequences are SQVTM and ANQGSEA. The CDR3 DNA reads TGCAGCGTTTACAGGGCTAACTATGGCTACACCTTC. Translation gives CSVYRANYGYTF.

The genes are TRBV29-1 and TRBJ2-3, with 14 bases that match TRBD2. The germline V gene has CDR1 SQVTM and CDR2 ANQGSEA. V shed 4 bases and J 2 bases; nucleotides not matched to a gene: 2. The CDR3 sequence is 15 residues long. CDR3 DNA: TGCAGCGTTGGGGGACTAGCGGGAGCCACAGATACGCAGTATTTT. Translating it yields CSVGGLAGATDTQYF.

This clone was detected only once. DNA of the CDR3: TGCGCCAGCAGCTTGGGGGTAGCGGGAGCCCGAACCTCCTCCTACGAGCAGTACTTC. Encoded protein: CASSLGVAGARTSSYEQYF. The chain is built from TRBV5-1 and TRBJ2-7; 9 bases are a match to TRBD2. Germline V gene sequence: CDR1 SGHRS, CDR2 YFSETQ. The CDR3 sequence is 19 residues long. J gave up 0 bases and V 0 bases, and 13 bases lay outside the gene matches.

This chain joins TRBV11-1 and TRBJ2-2, with D perhaps being TRBD1 or TRBD2 (6 bases each). This CDR3 region has 14 residues. V was clipped by 6 bases and J by 4 bases, with 12 bases between them. Germline assignment: CDR1 SGHAT and CDR2 FQDESV (reference sequence). CDR3 nucleotide sequence: TGTGCCAGCAGGAGGGGGGCAGGCACCGGGGAGCTGTTTTTT. Translating gives CASRRGAGTGELFF.